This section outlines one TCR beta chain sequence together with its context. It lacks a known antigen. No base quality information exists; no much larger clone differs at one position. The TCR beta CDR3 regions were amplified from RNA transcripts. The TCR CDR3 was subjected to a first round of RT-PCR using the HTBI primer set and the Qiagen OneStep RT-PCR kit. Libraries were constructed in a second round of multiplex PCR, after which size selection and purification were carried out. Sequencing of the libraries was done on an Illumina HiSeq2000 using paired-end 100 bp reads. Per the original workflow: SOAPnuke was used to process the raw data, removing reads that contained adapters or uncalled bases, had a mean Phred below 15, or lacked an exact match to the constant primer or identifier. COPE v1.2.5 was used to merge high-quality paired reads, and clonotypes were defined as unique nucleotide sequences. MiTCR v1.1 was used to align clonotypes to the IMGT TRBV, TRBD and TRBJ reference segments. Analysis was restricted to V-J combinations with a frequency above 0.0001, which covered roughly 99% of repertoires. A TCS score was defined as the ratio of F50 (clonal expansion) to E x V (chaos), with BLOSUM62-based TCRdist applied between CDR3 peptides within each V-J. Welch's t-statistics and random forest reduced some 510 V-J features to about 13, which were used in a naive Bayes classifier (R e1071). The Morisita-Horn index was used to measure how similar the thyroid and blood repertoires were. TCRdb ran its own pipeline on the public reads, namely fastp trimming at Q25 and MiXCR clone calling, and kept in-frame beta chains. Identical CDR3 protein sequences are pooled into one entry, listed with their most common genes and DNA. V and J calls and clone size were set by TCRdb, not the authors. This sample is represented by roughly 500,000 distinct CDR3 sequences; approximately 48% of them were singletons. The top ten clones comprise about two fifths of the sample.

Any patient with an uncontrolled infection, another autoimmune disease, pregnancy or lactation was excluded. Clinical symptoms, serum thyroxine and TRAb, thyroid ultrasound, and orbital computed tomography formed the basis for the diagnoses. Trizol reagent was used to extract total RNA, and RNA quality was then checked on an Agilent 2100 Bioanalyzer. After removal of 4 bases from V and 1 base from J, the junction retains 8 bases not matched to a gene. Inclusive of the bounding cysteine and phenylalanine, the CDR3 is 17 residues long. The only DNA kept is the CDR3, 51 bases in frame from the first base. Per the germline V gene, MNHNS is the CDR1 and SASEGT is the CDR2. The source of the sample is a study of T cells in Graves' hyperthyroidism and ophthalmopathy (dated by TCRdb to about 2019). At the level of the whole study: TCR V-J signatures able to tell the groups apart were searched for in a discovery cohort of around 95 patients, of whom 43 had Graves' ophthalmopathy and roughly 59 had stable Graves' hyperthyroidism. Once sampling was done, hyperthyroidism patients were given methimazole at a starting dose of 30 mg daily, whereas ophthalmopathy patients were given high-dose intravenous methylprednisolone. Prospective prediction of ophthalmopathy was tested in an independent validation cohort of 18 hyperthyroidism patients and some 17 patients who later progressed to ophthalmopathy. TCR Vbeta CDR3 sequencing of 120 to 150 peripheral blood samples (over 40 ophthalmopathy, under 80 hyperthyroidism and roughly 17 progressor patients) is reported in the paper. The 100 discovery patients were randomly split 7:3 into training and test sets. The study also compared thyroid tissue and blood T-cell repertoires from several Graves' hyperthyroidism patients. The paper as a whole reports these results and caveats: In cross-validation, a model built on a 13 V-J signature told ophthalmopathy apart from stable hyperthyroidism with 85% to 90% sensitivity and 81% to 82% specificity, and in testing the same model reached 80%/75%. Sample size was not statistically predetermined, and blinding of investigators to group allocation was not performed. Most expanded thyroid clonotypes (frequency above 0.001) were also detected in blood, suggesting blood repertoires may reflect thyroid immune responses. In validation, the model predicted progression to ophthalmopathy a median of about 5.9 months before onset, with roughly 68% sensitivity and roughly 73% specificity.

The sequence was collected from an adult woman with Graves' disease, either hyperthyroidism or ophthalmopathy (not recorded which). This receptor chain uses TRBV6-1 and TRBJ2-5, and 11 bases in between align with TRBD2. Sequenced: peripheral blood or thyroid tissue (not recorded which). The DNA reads TGTGCCAGCAGTGTTGGCAAGGGACTAGCGGTCCAAGAGACCCAGTACTTC. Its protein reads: CASSVGKGLAVQETQYF.